These 3 T cell receptor beta chains originate from one sample sequenced in a study of cytomegalovirus exposure and HLA in healthy donors. Sequencing used immunoSEQ multiplex PCR; TCRdb keeps in-frame clones, though not all of them. Here the sample spans about 270,000 clones, 65% to 90% being singletons. Specimen: PBMCs. The receptors here all came from a woman younger than 35 in good health and CMV-seronegative.

This chain connects TRBV9 to TRBJ2-1; 7 positions agree with TRBD1. CDR1 is SGDLS, CDR2 YYNGEE, per germline. Germline trimming cut 4 bases from V and 4 bases from J; bases unmatched to any gene: 8. This CDR3 contains 15 residues. The CDR3 DNA sequence: TGTGCCAGCAGCCTAACCTCGACAGGGTACAATGAGCAGTTCTTC. The encoded protein is CASSLTSTGYNEQFF.

V gene TRBV4-3 combines with J gene TRBJ1-1; perhaps TRBD1 as D (6 bases). The germline V gene encodes CDR1 LGHNA and CDR2 YSLEER. Trimming pared 1 base from V and 1 base from J, leaving 10 bases between. The CDR3 is 15 residues long. DNA for the CDR3: TGCGCCAGCAGCCAAGGGACAGTTGAGAACACTGAAGCTTTCTTT. Translated, it gives CASSQGTVENTEAFF.

This clone was detected only a few times. The J gene is TRBJ1-3, the V gene TRBV28, with D possibly TRBD1 on 5 matching bases. This CDR3 has 15 amino acids. Germline V CDR1 and CDR2: MDHEN, SYDVKM. Deletions cut 6 bases from V and 0 bases from J, with 12 bases between. CDR3 residues: CASREQVYSGNTIYF. DNA for the CDR3: TGTGCCAGCAGGGAACAGGTCTACTCTGGAAACACCATATATTTT.